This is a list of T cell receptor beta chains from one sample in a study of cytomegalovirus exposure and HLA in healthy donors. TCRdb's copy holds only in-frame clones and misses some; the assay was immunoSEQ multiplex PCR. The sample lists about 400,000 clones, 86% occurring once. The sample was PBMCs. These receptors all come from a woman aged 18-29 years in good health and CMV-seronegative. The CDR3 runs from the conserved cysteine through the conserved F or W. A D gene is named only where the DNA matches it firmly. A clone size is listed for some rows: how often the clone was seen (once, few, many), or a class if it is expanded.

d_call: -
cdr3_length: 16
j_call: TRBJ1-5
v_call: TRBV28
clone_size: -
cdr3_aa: CASSPPETSANQPQHF
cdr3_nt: TGTGCCAGCAGTCCCCCCGAAACAAGCGCCAATCAGCCCCAGCATTTT

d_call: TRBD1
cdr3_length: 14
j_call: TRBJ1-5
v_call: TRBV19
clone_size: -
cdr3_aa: CASGETGLRQPQHF
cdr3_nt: TGTGCCAGCGGGGAGACAGGGCTACGGCAGCCCCAGCATTTT

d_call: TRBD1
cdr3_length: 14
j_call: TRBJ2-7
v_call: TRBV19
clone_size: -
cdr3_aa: CASTPRQGSYEQYF
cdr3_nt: TGTGCCAGTACTCCTCGACAGGGATCCTACGAGCAGTACTTC

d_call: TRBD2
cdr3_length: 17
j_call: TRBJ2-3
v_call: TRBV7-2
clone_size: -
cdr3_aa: CASSPISGTRRTDTQYF
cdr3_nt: TGTGCCAGCAGCCCTATATCCGGGACTAGACGTACAGATACGCAGTATTTT

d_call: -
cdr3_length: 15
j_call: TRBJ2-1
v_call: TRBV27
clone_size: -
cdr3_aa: CASTVQGPFYNEQFF
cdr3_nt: TGTGCCAGCACCGTACAGGGACCCTTTTACAATGAGCAGTTCTTC

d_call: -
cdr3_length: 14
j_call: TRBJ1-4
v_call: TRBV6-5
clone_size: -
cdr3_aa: CASSRSHTNEKLFF
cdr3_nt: TGTGCCAGCTCCCGGTCTCACACTAATGAAAAACTGTTTTTT

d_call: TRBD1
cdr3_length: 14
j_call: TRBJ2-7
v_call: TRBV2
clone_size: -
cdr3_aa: CASSFYDRAHEQYF
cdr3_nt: TGTGCCAGCAGCTTCTACGACAGGGCCCACGAGCAGTACTTC

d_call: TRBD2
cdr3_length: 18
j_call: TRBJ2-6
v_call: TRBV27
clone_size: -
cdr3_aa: CASSSSGGVRSGANVLTF
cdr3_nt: TGTGCCAGCAGTTCTAGCGGGGGGGTTCGGTCTGGGGCCAACGTCCTGACTTTC

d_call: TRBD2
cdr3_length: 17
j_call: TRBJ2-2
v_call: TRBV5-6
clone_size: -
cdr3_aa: CASSLVAGGPVFGELFF
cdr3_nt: TGTGCCAGCAGCTTGGTTGCGGGAGGGCCGGTTTTCGGGGAGCTGTTTTTT

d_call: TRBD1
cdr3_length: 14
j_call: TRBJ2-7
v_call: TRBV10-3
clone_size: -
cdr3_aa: CAISEDRGPYEQYF
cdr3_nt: TGTGCCATCAGCGAAGACAGGGGTCCCTACGAGCAGTACTTC

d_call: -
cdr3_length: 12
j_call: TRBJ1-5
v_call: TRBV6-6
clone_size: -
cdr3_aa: CASDSAGAPQHF
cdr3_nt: TGTGCCAGCGACTCCGCAGGGGCGCCTCAGCATTTT

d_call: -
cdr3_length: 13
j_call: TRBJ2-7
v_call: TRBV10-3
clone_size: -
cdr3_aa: CAISESTTAEQYF
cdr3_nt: TGTGCCATCAGTGAGTCGACAACGGCTGAGCAGTACTTC

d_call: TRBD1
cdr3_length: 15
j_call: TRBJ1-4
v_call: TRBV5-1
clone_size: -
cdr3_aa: CASSRETGEGKKLFF
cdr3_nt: TGCGCCAGCAGCCGAGAGACAGGGGAAGGTAAAAAACTGTTTTTT

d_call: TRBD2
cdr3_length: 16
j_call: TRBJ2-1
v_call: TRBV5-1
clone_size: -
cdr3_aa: CASSLGSGGPKNEQFF
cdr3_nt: TGCGCCAGCAGCTTGGGGTCGGGAGGGCCGAAAAATGAGCAGTTCTTC

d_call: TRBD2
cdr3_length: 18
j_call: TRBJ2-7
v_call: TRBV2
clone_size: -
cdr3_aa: CASSHHSGTSGTYYEQYF
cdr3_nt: TGTGCCAGCAGTCACCACTCCGGGACTAGCGGGACGTACTACGAGCAGTACTTC

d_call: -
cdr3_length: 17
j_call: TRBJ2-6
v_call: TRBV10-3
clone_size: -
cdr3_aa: CAIRDERRERGANVLTF
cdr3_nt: TGTGCCATCAGGGATGAGCGTCGGGAACGTGGGGCCAACGTCCTGACTTTC

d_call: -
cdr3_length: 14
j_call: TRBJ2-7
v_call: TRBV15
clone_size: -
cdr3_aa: CATSSQAQGHEQYF
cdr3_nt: TGTGCCACCAGCAGTCAAGCCCAGGGCCACGAGCAGTACTTC

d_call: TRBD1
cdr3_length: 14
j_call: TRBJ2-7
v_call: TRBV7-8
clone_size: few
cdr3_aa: CASSPWTGGGEQYF
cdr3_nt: TGTGCCAGCAGCCCTTGGACAGGGGGCGGCGAGCAGTACTTC

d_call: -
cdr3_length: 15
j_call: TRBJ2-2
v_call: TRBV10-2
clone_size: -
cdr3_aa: CASRDRGSNTGELFF
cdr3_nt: TGCGCCAGCAGGGACCGGGGTTCGAACACCGGGGAGCTGTTTTTT

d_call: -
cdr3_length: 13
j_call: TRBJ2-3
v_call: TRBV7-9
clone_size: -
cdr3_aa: CASSFDRGDTQYF
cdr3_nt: TGTGCCAGCAGCTTCGACCGGGGAGATACGCAGTATTTT

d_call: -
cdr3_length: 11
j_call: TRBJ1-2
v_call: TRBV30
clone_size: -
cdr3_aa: CAWSLRYGYTF
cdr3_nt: TGTGCCTGGAGTCTACGCTATGGCTACACCTTC

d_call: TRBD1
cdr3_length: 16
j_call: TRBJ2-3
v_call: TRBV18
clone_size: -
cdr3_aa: CASSLWDSPSTDTQYF
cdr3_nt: TGTGCCAGCTCACTCTGGGACAGCCCTAGCACAGATACGCAGTATTTT

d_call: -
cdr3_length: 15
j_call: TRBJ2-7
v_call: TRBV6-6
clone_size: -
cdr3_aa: CASSYLAGGTGEQYF
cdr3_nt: TGTGCCAGCAGTTACCTAGCTGGAGGGACGGGAGAGCAGTACTTC

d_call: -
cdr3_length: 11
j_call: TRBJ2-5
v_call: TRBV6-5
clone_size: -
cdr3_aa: CASRTGQTKYF
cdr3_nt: TGTGCCAGCAGGACGGGTCAGACTAAATACTTC

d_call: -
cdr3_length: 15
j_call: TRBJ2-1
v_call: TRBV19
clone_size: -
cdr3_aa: CASSPRRQRDNEQFF
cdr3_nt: TGTGCCAGTAGCCCGAGGCGGCAGAGGGACAATGAGCAGTTCTTC

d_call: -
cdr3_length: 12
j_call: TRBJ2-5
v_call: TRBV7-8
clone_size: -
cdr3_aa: CASWGSQETQYF
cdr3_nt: TGTGCCAGCTGGGGCAGCCAAGAGACCCAGTACTTC

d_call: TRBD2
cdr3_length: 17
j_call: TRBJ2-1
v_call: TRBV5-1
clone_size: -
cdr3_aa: CASSSGLAGATYNEQFF
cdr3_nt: TGCGCCAGCAGCTCCGGACTAGCGGGAGCCACCTACAATGAGCAGTTCTTC

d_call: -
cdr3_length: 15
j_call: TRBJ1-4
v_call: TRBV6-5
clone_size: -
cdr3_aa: CASSYPGRGDEKLFF
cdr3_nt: TGTGCCAGCAGTTACCCCGGCAGGGGAGATGAAAAACTGTTTTTT

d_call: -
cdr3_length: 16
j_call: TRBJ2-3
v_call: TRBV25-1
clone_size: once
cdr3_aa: CASSEYGGGGADTQYF
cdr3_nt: TGTGCCAGCAGTGAATATGGGGGGGGCGGTGCAGATACGCAGTATTTT

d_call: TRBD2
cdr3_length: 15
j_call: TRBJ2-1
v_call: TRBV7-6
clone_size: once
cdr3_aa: CASSLVGGATDEQFF
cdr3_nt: TGTGCCAGCAGCTTAGTCGGGGGGGCAACGGATGAGCAGTTCTTC

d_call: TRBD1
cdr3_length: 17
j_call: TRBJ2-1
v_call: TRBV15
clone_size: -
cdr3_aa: CATSRVRGGHSYNEQFF
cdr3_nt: TGTGCCACCAGCAGAGTAAGAGGGGGCCATTCCTACAATGAGCAGTTCTTC

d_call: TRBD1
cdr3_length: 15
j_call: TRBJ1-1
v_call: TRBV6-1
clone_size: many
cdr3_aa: CASSPRTGTNTEAFF
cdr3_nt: TGTGCCAGCAGTCCTAGGACAGGGACGAACACTGAAGCTTTCTTT

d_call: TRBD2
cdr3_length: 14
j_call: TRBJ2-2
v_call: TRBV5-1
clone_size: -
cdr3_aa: CASSLGLAARELFF
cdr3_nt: TGCGCCAGCAGCTTGGGGCTAGCGGCCAGGGAGCTGTTTTTT

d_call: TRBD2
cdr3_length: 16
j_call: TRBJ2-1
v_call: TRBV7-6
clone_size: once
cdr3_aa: CASSLEGAGGYNEQFF
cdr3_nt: TGTGCCAGCAGCTTAGAGGGCGCGGGGGGATACAATGAGCAGTTCTTC

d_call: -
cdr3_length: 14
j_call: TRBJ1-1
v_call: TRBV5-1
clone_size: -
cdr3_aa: CASSLEQTKTEAFF
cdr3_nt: TGCGCCAGCAGCTTGGAACAGACGAAGACTGAAGCTTTCTTT

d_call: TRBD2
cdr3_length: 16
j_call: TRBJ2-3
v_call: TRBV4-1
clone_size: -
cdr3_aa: CASSRPTSGATDTQYF
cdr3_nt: TGCGCCAGCAGCCGCCCGACTAGCGGGGCAACAGATACGCAGTATTTT

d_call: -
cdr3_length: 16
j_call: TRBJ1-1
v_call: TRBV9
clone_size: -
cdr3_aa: CASSVGQPPKNTEAFF
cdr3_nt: TGTGCCAGCAGCGTAGGGCAACCGCCCAAGAACACTGAAGCTTTCTTT

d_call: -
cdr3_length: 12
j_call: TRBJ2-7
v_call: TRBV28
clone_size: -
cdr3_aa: CASRGGSYEQYF
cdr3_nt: TGTGCCAGCAGGGGGGGTTCCTACGAGCAGTACTTC

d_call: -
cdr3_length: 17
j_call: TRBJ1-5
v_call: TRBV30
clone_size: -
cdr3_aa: CAWSLQSTGSWNQPQHF
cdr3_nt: TGTGCCTGGAGTCTCCAATCGACAGGTTCGTGGAATCAGCCCCAGCATTTT

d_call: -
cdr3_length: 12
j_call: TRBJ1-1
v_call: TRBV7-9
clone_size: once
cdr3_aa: CASSLVNTEAFF
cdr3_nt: TGTGCCAGCAGCTTAGTAAACACTGAAGCTTTCTTT

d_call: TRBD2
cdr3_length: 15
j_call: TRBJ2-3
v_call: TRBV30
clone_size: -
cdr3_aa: CAWRAGLAGTDTQYF
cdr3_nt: TGTGCCTGGAGGGCGGGACTAGCGGGCACAGATACGCAGTATTTT

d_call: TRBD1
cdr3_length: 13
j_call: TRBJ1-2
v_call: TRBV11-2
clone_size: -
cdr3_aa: CASSFGQENGYTF
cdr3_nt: TGTGCCAGCAGCTTTGGACAGGAGAATGGCTACACCTTC

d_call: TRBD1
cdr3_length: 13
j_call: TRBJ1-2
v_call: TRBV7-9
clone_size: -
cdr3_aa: CASSPNRGYGYTF
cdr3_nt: TGTGCCAGCAGCCCTAACAGGGGCTATGGCTACACCTTC

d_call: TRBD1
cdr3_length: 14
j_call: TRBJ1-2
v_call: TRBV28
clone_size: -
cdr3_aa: CASRSTGRNYGYTF
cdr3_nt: TGTGCCAGCAGATCGACAGGGCGGAACTATGGCTACACCTTC

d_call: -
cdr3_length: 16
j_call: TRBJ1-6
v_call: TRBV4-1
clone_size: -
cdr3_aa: CASSQGRGSYNSPLHF
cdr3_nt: TGCGCCAGCAGCCAAGGGCGAGGTTCCTATAATTCACCCCTCCACTTT

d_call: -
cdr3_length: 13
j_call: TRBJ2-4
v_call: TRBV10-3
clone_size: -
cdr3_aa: CAISESQGGIQYF
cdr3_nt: TGTGCCATCAGTGAGTCGCAGGGCGGCATTCAGTACTTC

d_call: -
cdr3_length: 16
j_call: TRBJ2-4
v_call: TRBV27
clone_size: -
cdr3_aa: CASSDGRLLAKNIQYF
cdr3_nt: TGTGCCAGCAGTGACGGCAGACTCCTAGCCAAAAACATTCAGTACTTC

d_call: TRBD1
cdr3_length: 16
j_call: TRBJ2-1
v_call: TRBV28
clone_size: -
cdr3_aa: CASSQSGQGLHNEQFF
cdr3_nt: TGTGCCAGCAGTCAAAGCGGACAGGGGCTTCACAATGAGCAGTTCTTC

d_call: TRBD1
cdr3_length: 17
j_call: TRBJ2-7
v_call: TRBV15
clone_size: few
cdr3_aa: CATSRVPGTGFSYEQYF
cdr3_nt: TGTGCCACCAGCAGAGTACCCGGGACAGGATTCTCCTACGAGCAGTACTTC

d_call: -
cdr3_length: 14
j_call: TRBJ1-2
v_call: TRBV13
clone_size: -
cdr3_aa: CASSIRVGNYGYTF
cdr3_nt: TGTGCCAGCAGCATCAGGGTGGGTAACTATGGCTACACCTTC

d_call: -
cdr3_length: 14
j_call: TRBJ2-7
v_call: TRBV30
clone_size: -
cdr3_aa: CAWAAGWGAPEQYF
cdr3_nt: TGTGCCTGGGCCGCTGGATGGGGAGCCCCCGAGCAGTACTTC

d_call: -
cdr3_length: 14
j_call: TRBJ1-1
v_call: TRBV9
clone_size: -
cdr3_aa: CASSGGIGNTEAFF
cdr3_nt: TGTGCCAGCAGCGGAGGAATAGGGAACACTGAAGCTTTCTTT

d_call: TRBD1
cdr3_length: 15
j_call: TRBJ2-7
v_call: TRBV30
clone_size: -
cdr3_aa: CAWSRSGQGSIVQYF
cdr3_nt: TGTGCCTGGAGTCGTTCGGGACAGGGTTCCATCGTGCAGTACTTC

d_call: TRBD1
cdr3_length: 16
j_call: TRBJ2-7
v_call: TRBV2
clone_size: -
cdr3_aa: CASRESRDRVVNEQYF
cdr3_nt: TGTGCCAGCAGGGAGTCCCGGGACAGGGTAGTCAACGAGCAGTACTTC

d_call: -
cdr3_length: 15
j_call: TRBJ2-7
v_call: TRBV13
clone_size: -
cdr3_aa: CASSLDREGSYEQYF
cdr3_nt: TGTGCCAGCAGCTTGGACAGGGAGGGATCCTACGAGCAGTACTTC